This T cell receptor (beta chain) was profiled in a study of T cell repertoires in cytomegalovirus infection. Study in general: Public TCR beta signatures were indicative of both CMV infection and a matching HLA type. General study results and limits: Dominant in the ex vivo response were TCR beta clonotypes restricted by HLA-C and specific for CMV. Cumulative public TCR beta family frequency identified CMV carriers with the relevant HLA.

Looked up from germline, CDR1 is SGHKS and CDR2 is YYEKEE (reference sequence). With V trimmed by 2 bases and J by 4 bases, 4 bases remained unmatched. The CDR3 is 16 amino acids. TCRdb used MiXCR to reprocess the reads, holding one entry per CDR3 protein. The table lists around 74,000 distinct CDR3 sequences, roughly 3.6% of them singletons. This clonotype has at least ten counts. Its antigen is unidentified. The sequenced sample consisted of PBMCs. The TCR comes from a human donor in good health (CMV status not recorded). Some clones in this sample may be carry-over from other donors' samples. The chain couples TRBV5-5 to TRBJ2-5, with 14 bases that match TRBD2. CDR3 residues: CASSFSGTSGGETQYF. In nucleotides, the CDR3 is TGTGCCAGCAGCTTTTCCGGGACTAGCGGGGGAGAGACCCAGTACTTC.